Presented here are 14 T cell receptor beta chains from one specimen sequenced in a study of T cell responses to AZD1222 COVID-19 vaccine. Sequencing was performed with immunoSEQ multiplex PCR; in TCRdb, only in-frame clones are kept and a portion is missing. The data show about 150,000 clones, roughly 89% seen once. Sequenced material: peripheral blood, taken on day 0 of AZD1222 vaccination. The origin of the receptors is an adult in good health.

The chain links TRBV7-2 to TRBJ1-2, with a weak D call TRBD1 (6 bases). Trimming cost V 2 bases and J 10 bases, with 17 bases left between them. The CDR3 has 14 residues. Germline V gene sequence: CDR1 SGHTA, CDR2 FQGNSA. This CDR3 is CASSLNRAVRNYTF. CDR3 DNA: TGTGCCAGCAGCTTAAACAGGGCGGTTAGGAACTACACCTTC.

This rearrangement joins TRBV20-1 to TRBJ2-3, with D unresolved. Trimming took off 3 bases at V and 1 base at J, with 17 bases between the two ends. Germline CDR1 reads DFQATT; CDR2 reads SNEGSKA (reference sequence). The CDR3 length is 16 residues. This chain's CDR3 is CSASNRAGGGTDTQYF. The CDR3 DNA sequence: TGCAGTGCTAGTAATAGGGCCGGCGGTGGCACAGATACGCAGTATTTT.

CDR3 DNA sequence: TGTGCCAGCTCACCGATGGGACGGTTAAGCTCCTACGAGCAGTACTTC. The encoded protein is CASSPMGRLSSYEQYF. V gene TRBV18 combines with J gene TRBJ2-7; D may correspond to TRBD1 or TRBD2 (5 bases each). This CDR3 is built from 16 residues. V lost 3 bases and J 0 bases, leaving 15 bases between the germline ends. CDR1 is KGHSH, CDR2 LQKENI, per germline.

Comments on this clone: Other DNA sequences in this specimen translate into the identical CDR3. The V call is TRBV7-9, the J call TRBJ2-7, with D possibly being TRBD1 (5 bases). This CDR3 region has 12 residues. V shed 4 bases and J shed 3 bases, with 7 bases lying between them. Germline CDR1 SEHNR, CDR2 FQNEAQ (reference sequence). The CDR3 region has the DNA TGTGCCAGCAGCTCCCAGGGCTACGAGCAGTACTTC. Amino acids: CASSSQGYEQYF.

V is TRBV6-1 and J is TRBJ1-5; the D gene is possibly TRBD1 (5 bases). The CDR3 spans 15 residues. Between the trimmed V and J ends, which lost 3 bases and 1 base, there was a span of 10 bases. Looked up from germline, CDR1 is MNHNS and CDR2 is SASEGT. CDR3 DNA sequence: TGTGCCAGCAGTGAGGACACTGGGAGCAATCAGCCCCAGCATTTT. Protein product: CASSEDTGSNQPQHF.

The chain uses TRBV28 and TRBJ1-2; 11 bases map to TRBD1. CDR3 length equals 15 residues. Germline-derived CDR1 and CDR2 are MDHEN and SYDVKM. The junction had 4 bases not matched to a gene; V was cut back by 4 bases and J by 3 bases. The CDR3 reads CASSSPGQGDYGYTF. In nucleotides, the CDR3 is TGTGCCAGCAGTTCCCCGGGACAGGGGGACTATGGCTACACCTTC.

The chain carries TRBV7-2 and TRBJ1-4, with D hard to call. The length of the CDR3 is 18 residues. V dropped 2 bases and J dropped 5 bases, with 21 bases sitting between them. Germline CDR1 and CDR2: SGHTA and FQGNSA. Written as DNA, the CDR3 is TGTGCCAGCAGCTTAACGAGGGATGTGCGTTCGGGGAATGAAAAACTGTTTTTT. Its protein is CASSLTRDVRSGNEKLFF.

This chain uses TRBV12-3 or TRBV12-4 with TRBJ1-5; the D is unclear. The CDR3 is made up of 12 amino acids. The germline V and J ends were trimmed by 8 bases and 7 bases, with 12 bases remaining between them. The CDR3 spells CASSPRQQPQHF. The CDR3 DNA sequence: TGTGCCAGCTCCCCCCGCCAGCAGCCCCAGCATTTT.

J is TRBJ2-7 and V is TRBV28; D is uncertain. Trimming removed 6 bases at V and 2 bases at J, with 14 bases between. The CDR3 spans 14 residues. CDR1 is MDHEN, CDR2 SYDVKM, per germline. CDR3 loop: CASSEARPPYEQYF. DNA for the CDR3: TGTGCCAGCAGCGAGGCCCGCCCCCCCTACGAGCAGTACTTC.

This sequence joins TRBV6-5 and TRBJ1-1, with D perhaps TRBD1 (6 bases). The CDR3 runs to 14 residues. The V gene lost 6 bases and the J gene lost 4 bases, with 15 bases spanning the gap. Germline CDR1 reads MNHEY; CDR2 reads SVGAGI. CDR3 sequence: CASSQTGFVTEAFF. The CDR3 bases are TGTGCCAGCAGCCAAACAGGGTTTGTCACTGAAGCTTTCTTT.

This clone came up once. V usage is TRBV19 and J usage is TRBJ1-5; possibly TRBD1 for D (5 bases). The CDR3 covers 14 residues. V lost 5 bases and J lost 3, with 11 bases in between. CDR1 is LNHDA and CDR2 is SQIVND in the germline V gene (reference sequence). CDR3 sequence: CASSSGRINQPQHF. The CDR3 nucleotides read TGTGCCAGTAGTTCGGGACGGATCAATCAGCCCCAGCATTTT.

This chain joins TRBV6-2 or TRBV6-3 and TRBJ2-1; TRBD1 matches at 11 bases. Trimming removed 4 bases from V and 3 bases from J; junction bases left unmatched: 2. The CDR3 has 15 amino acids. Germline values: CDR1 MNHEY, CDR2 SVGEGT. The CDR3 region has the DNA TGTGCCAGCAGTTCGGGACAGGGGGACTACAATGAGCAGTTCTTC. This translates into CASSSGQGDYNEQFF.

The chain recombines TRBV5-6 with TRBJ1-4, with D maybe TRBD1 (5 bases). The CDR3 runs to 12 residues. Trimming shortened V by 4 bases and J by 6 bases, and 7 bases separated the two germline ends. Germline CDR1 SGHDT, CDR2 YYEEEE. The DNA of the CDR3 is TGTGCCAGCAGCCGGGGGGATGAAAAACTGTTTTTT. Translated: CASSRGDEKLFF.

J is TRBJ2-1 and V is TRBV9, with D possibly TRBD2 on 6 matching bases. V lost 1 base to trimming and J lost 6 bases, with 14 bases between them. Germline CDR1 and CDR2: SGDLS and YYNGEE. CDR3 size: 15 residues. The CDR3 DNA reads TGTGCCAGCAGCGTAACTAGCTCGGGTGGCAATGAGCAGTTCTTC. Translating it yields CASSVTSSGGNEQFF.